The 31 T cell receptor beta chains in this list originate from one sample, sequenced in a study of metastatic and nonmetastatic thyroid tumors (TCRdb year 2020). The library was built by means of PCR. TCRdb names Illumina HiSeq 4000 as the instrument used. The public reads were quality trimmed at Q25 with fastp and then assembled into clones with MiXCR by TCRdb, keeping productive beta chains. This sample is represented by over 10,000 clones; 31% of them were singletons. The ten largest clones capture about a sixth of the sample. No patient had received any treatment before thyroid surgery. The sample consisted of tumor tissue. The source is a male donor with papillary thyroid cancer or a benign thyroid nodule (not recorded which). Some clones in this sample may be carry-over from other donors' samples.

Ten or more counts support this clone. J is TRBJ2-3 and V is TRBV28; D possibly corresponds to TRBD1 (6 bases). The CDR3 contains 16 residues. The ends were cut back, 5 bases at V and 2 bases at J, with 17 bases in the middle. Looked up from germline, CDR1 is MDHEN and CDR2 is SYDVKM. CDR3 in DNA: TGTGCCAGCAGTCCGCGGTTACAGGGATACACAGATACGCAGTATTTT. It specifies CASSPRLQGYTDTQYF.

The chain recombines TRBV7-6 with TRBJ2-7, with no clear D. Per germline, CDR1 SGHVS and CDR2 FNYEAQ. The CDR3 consists of 14 residues. The V gene lost 0 bases and the J gene lost 0 bases, with 6 bases spanning the gap. This CDR3 reads CASSLAPVSYEQYF. As DNA, the CDR3 is TGTGCCAGCAGCTTAGCCCCGGTCTCCTACGAGCAGTACTTC. The full variable domain, its missing parts supplied by reference TRBV7-6 and TRBJ2-7, is GAGVSQSPRYKVTKRGQDVALRCDPISGHVSLYWYRQALGQGPEFLTYFNYEAQQDKSGLPNDRFSAERPEGSISTLTIQRTEQRDSAMYRCASSLAPVSYEQYFGPGTRLTVT.

The sample holds many counts of this clone. Here the CDR3 reads CASSYRQGAAKNIQYF. The CDR3 nucleotides read TGTGCCAGCAGTTACCGACAGGGGGCAGCCAAAAACATTCAGTACTTC. The chain carries TRBV6-5 and TRBJ2-4, with TRBD1 matching over 10 bases. Germline V gene lookup returns CDR1 MNHEY and CDR2 SVGAGI. V lost 2 bases, J lost 0 bases, and 1 base stayed unmatched. The CDR3 totals 16 residues.

This clone was detected a few times. A junction end diverges from the germline sequence, so it may reflect a read error. The chain uses TRBV6-2 or TRBV6-3 and TRBJ2-1; 10 nucleotides agree with TRBD2. This CDR3 spans 15 amino acids. Per the germline V gene, CDR1 is MNHEY and CDR2 is SVGEGT. DNA for the CDR3: TGTGCCAGCACCATGGGACTAGCGTGGATGGGGGAGCATTTCTTC. It specifies CASTMGLAWMGEHFF.

By proportion, this clone is medium-sized (0.01 to 0.1%). The chain employs TRBV6-1 and TRBJ2-6; TRBD1 might be the D (6 bases). V was trimmed by 6 bases and J by 4 bases, leaving 19 bases between them. Germline lookup yields CDR1 MNHNS and CDR2 SASEGT. The CDR3 length is 17 residues. CDR3 protein: CASSKLQGLTGANVLTF. The DNA for the CDR3 is TGTGCCAGCAGCAAACTCCAGGGGCTAACCGGGGCCAACGTCCTGACTTTC.

The chain links TRBV12-3 or TRBV12-4 to TRBJ2-7; TRBD2 matches at 12 bases. The CDR3 runs to 15 residues. Losses at the gene ends were 5 bases for V and 0 bases for J; bases not matched to a gene: 2. The CDR3 is CASSPSGRASYEQYF. DNA of the CDR3: TGTGCCAGCAGTCCTAGCGGGAGGGCCTCCTACGAGCAGTACTTC.

This rearrangement joins TRBV11-2 to TRBJ2-3; D is possibly TRBD2 (6 bases). This CDR3 contains 14 residues. Germline CDR1 and CDR2: SGHAT and FQNNGV. Trimming shortened V by 7 bases and J by 6 bases, and 17 bases separated the two germline ends. Written as DNA, the CDR3 is TGTGCCAGCATAGGCCTCGGGGGAGCGGATACGCAGTATTTT. Translated: CASIGLGGADTQYF. Full variable domain (remainder filled in from reference TRBV11-2 and TRBJ2-3): EAGVAQSPRYKIIEKRQSVAFWCNPISGHATLYWYQQILGQGPKLLIQFQNNGVVDDSQLPKDRFSAERLKGVDSTLKIQPAKLEDSAVYLCASIGLGGADTQYFGPGTRLTVL.

With respect to this clone: One end of the junction fails to match germline, which may point to a read error. This rearrangement joins TRBV18 to TRBJ2-5; TRBD1 might be the D (7 bases). The germline gives CDR1 KGHSH, CDR2 LQKENI. CDR3 length equals 14 residues. The CDR3 here is CASSRGTDQETQYF. The CDR3 region has the DNA TGTGCCAGCTCACGCGGGACAGACCAGGAGACCCAGTACTTC.

This clone is medium-sized. The chain joins TRBV5-6 to TRBJ2-2; a weak D match, TRBD1 (6 bases). Looked up from germline, CDR1 is SGHDT and CDR2 is YYEEEE. The CDR3 is made up of 14 amino acids. V was clipped by 4 bases and J by 3 bases, with 10 bases between them. CDR3 DNA: TGTGCCAGCAGCCCACAGGGCTACACCGGGGAGCTGTTTTTT. Translated: CASSPQGYTGELFF.

By share of the sample, this clone is medium-sized (0.01 to 0.1%). The V gene is TRBV6-1, the J gene TRBJ2-2, with a tentative D call TRBD2 (6 bases). The V end was cut by 6 bases, the J end by 6 bases, with 11 bases between. Germline CDR1 is MNHNS and CDR2 is SASEGT. The CDR3 runs 13 residues. The CDR3: CASRDGGAGELFF. The CDR3 DNA sequence: TGTGCCAGCAGGGATGGAGGGGCCGGGGAGCTGTTTTTT.

This clone was seen many times. The chain uses TRBV5-1 and TRBJ1-1, with 7 positions matching TRBD1. Germline V lookup: CDR1 SGHRS, CDR2 YFSETQ. The J segment lost 3 bases and the V segment lost 4 bases, leaving 6 bases of the junction unmatched. CDR3 length equals 14 residues. The DNA of the CDR3 is TGCGCCAGCAGCCGCAGTCAGGGGGACACTGAAGCTTTCTTT. Protein sequence: CASSRSQGDTEAFF.

The chain couples TRBV10-1 to TRBJ2-7; a possible D gene is TRBD1 (6 bases). This CDR3 has 15 amino acids. V gave up 1 base and J gave up 9 bases, with 19 bases separating them. Germline CDR1 WNHNN, CDR2 SYGVQD (reference sequence). The CDR3: CASSEFLDSSFVQYF. The CDR3 DNA reads as TGCGCCAGCAGTGAGTTCTTGGACAGTAGTTTTGTGCAGTACTTC.

The chain carries TRBV7-6 and TRBJ1-4; a possible D gene is TRBD1 (6 bases). V was trimmed by 1 base and J by 10 bases, leaving 16 bases between them. The CDR3 has 15 residues. Per the germline V gene, CDR1 is SGHVS and CDR2 is FNYEAQ. The CDR3 DNA sequence: TGTGCCAGCAGCTTAGAGACAGGCACCGTTGGAAAACTGTTTTTT. This codes for CASSLETGTVGKLFF.

By sample share, this clone is medium-sized. This sequence joins TRBV28 and TRBJ1-1; TRBD1 aligns across 7 bases. V dropped 5 bases and J dropped 1; count of bases not matched to a gene: 7. The CDR3 contains 15 residues. CDR1 is MDHEN, CDR2 SYDVKM, per germline. In DNA, the CDR3 is TGTGCCAGCAGTCCCCGGACAGGATGGAACACTGAAGCTTTCTTT. Residues: CASSPRTGWNTEAFF.

The gene calls are TRBV6-1 and TRBJ2-7; 10 nucleotides align to TRBD1. CDR1 MNHNS and CDR2 SASEGT come from the germline V gene. The V gene end was trimmed by 5 bases and the J gene end by 2 bases; junction bases not matched to a gene: 3. This CDR3 is built from 14 residues. The CDR3 nucleotides are TGTGCCAGCAGTAGGGACAGGGGTACCTACGAGCAGTACTTC. This gives the protein CASSRDRGTYEQYF.

This clone is medium-sized (0.01 to 0.1%) by share. The rearrangement uses TRBV20-1 and TRBJ2-5, with 8 bases matching TRBD1. Per the germline V gene, CDR1 is DFQATT and CDR2 is SNEGSKA (reference sequence). The length of the CDR3 is 15 residues. V was clipped by 5 bases and J by 1 base; unmatched bases: 9. The CDR3 nucleotides read TGCAGTGCTGCAACTGTAGACAGGGGCCAAGAGACCCAGTACTTC. It encodes CSAATVDRGQETQYF.

The chain joins TRBV10-2 to TRBJ1-6; D is ambiguous. Trimming stripped 2 bases from V and 7 bases from J, with 6 bases between. This CDR3 is built from 13 residues. CDR1 and CDR2 (germline): WSHSY, SAAADI. CDR3 nucleotides: TGCGCCAGCAGTGAGGGCGGAAATTCACCCCTCCACTTT. Translation: CASSEGGNSPLHF.

This clone was seen only a few times. This chain uses TRBV6-1 with TRBJ2-1; D assignment may be TRBD1 or TRBD2 (6 bases each). CDR3 length: 14 amino acids. V shed 7 bases and J shed 4 bases, with 14 bases lying between them. Germline CDR1 MNHNS, CDR2 SASEGT. The CDR3 sequence: CASNEGGLYNEQFF. CDR3 in DNA: TGTGCCAGCAACGAGGGGGGACTTTACAATGAGCAGTTCTTC.

The CDR3 sequence: CAIKAGQGSDTQYF. In DNA, the CDR3 is TGTGCCATCAAAGCGGGACAGGGTTCAGATACGCAGTATTTT. The chain joins TRBV10-3 to TRBJ2-3, with 9 bases identical to TRBD1. The CDR3 is made up of 14 amino acids. Trimming cost V 7 bases and J 4 bases; bases outside gene matches: 6. CDR1 and CDR2 from the germline V gene are ENHRY and SYGVKD.

Many counts were recorded for this clone. This chain joins TRBV27 and TRBJ2-3; no firm D call. Trimming pared 1 base from V and 1 base from J, leaving 3 bases between. Germline V gives CDR1 MNHEY, CDR2 SMNVEV (reference sequence). The CDR3 contains 13 residues. CDR3 region: CASSLFGTDTQYF. The CDR3 region has the DNA TGTGCCAGCAGTTTATTTGGCACAGATACGCAGTATTTT.

This clone showed up just a few times. This may be a read error, as it is one base from a much larger clone. The CDR3 carries no conserved terminal phenylalanine or tryptophan, so it likely arises from a read error. This chain uses TRBV6-1 with TRBJ1-2; D is unresolved. In germline, CDR1 is MNHNS, CDR2 SASEGT. V dropped 4 bases and J dropped 2 bases, with 5 bases sitting between them. The CDR3 has 12 amino acids. This chain's CDR3 is CASSVVNYGYTL. The CDR3, as DNA: TGTGCCAGCAGTGTGGTCAACTATGGCTACACCCTC.

At least ten counts were recorded for this clone. The chain carries TRBV19 and TRBJ2-7; D is unresolved. V was pared by 7 bases and J by 1 base, with 14 bases between. The CDR3 spans 14 residues. Per the germline V gene, CDR1 is LNHDA and CDR2 is SQIVND (reference sequence). CDR3 region: CASICMPSSYEQYF. The CDR3 DNA is TGTGCCAGTATTTGTATGCCATCTTCCTACGAGCAGTACTTC.

The chain combines TRBV28 with TRBJ2-5; D is possibly TRBD2 (5 bases). V gave up 6 bases and J gave up 5 bases, with 7 bases separating them. CDR1 MDHEN and CDR2 SYDVKM come from the germline V gene. The CDR3 sequence is 11 residues long. This CDR3 is CASRGVETQYF. The CDR3 DNA sequence: TGTGCCAGCAGGGGAGTTGAGACCCAGTACTTC.

The V call is TRBV5-1, the J call TRBJ2-2, with D possibly being TRBD2 (5 bases). V lost 5 bases, J lost 1 base, and 12 bases lay in between. The CDR3 has 15 residues. Germline CDR1 SGHRS, CDR2 YFSETQ. CDR3 loop: CASSRGRGNTGELFF. The CDR3, as DNA: TGCGCCAGCAGTCGGGGTCGGGGGAACACCGGGGAGCTGTTTTTT.

Concerning this clone itself: At one of its ends the junction is not consistent with the germline gene, which may arise from a read error. V usage is TRBV15 and J usage is TRBJ2-5; 9 positions match TRBD1. The CDR3 has 17 amino acids. In germline, CDR1 is LNHNV, CDR2 YYDKDF (reference sequence). The CDR3 loop reads CGTSRARTGAPQETQYF. The CDR3 DNA reads TGTGGCACCAGCAGAGCTAGGACAGGGGCCCCCCAAGAGACCCAGTACTTC.

This sequence joins TRBV5-1 and TRBJ2-1; 9 bases are shared with TRBD2. CDR3 size: 14 residues. The V segment lost 5 bases and the J segment 0 bases; nucleotides outside the gene matches: 0. CDR1 and CDR2 from the germline V gene are SGHRS and YFSETQ. This chain's CDR3 is CASSSGSSYNEQFF. The CDR3 DNA reads TGCGCCAGCAGTAGCGGGAGCTCCTACAATGAGCAGTTCTTC. The full variable domain, its missing parts supplied by reference TRBV5-1 and TRBJ2-1, is KAGVTQTPRYLIKTRGQQVTLSCSPISGHRSVSWYQQTPGQGLQFLFEYFSETQRNKGNFPGRFSGRQFSNSRSEMNVSTLELGDSALYLCASSSGSSYNEQFFGPGTRLTVL.

The chain recombines TRBV20-1 with TRBJ2-7; 12 bases match TRBD2. Unmatched junction bases numbered 5, after V lost 5 bases and J lost 6 bases. The germline V gene encodes CDR1 DFQATT and CDR2 SNEGSKA (reference sequence). The CDR3 runs 13 residues. The CDR3 coding sequence is TGCAGTGCTTTACGGACTAGCGGGACCGAGCAGTACTTC. Translating gives CSALRTSGTEQYF.

This clone is categorized as medium-sized. The genes are TRBV27 and TRBJ2-6; D not certain. The CDR3 consists of 15 residues. Germline-derived CDR1 and CDR2 are MNHEY and SMNVEV (reference sequence). V shed 8 bases and J shed 0 bases, with 11 bases lying between them. The CDR3 region is CASASLVSGANVLTF. The CDR3 DNA reads as TGTGCCAGCGCCTCTTTGGTCTCTGGGGCCAACGTCCTGACTTTC. The whole variable domain, remainder taken from reference TRBV27 and TRBJ2-6, is EAQVTQNPRYLITVTGKKLTVTCSQNMNHEYMSWYRQDPGLGLRQIYYSMNVEVTDKGDVPEGYKVSRKEKRNFPLILESPSPNQTSLYFCASASLVSGANVLTFGAGSRLTVL.

Comments on this clone: Mismatch with germline at one junction end may stem from a read error. The chain recombines TRBV4-2 with TRBJ1-3, with no clear D. CDR3 length equals 10 residues. Looked up from germline, CDR1 is LGHNA and CDR2 is YNFKEQ. The CDR3 region is CACFGNTTYF. CDR3 DNA: TGTGCCTGCTTTGGAAACACCACATATTTT.

The gene calls are TRBV14 and TRBJ2-5; no definite D call. V was shortened by 4 bases and J by 5 bases, with 8 bases between the two germline ends. Germline V gives CDR1 SGHDN, CDR2 FVKESK. This CDR3 has 12 amino acids. CDR3 DNA sequence: TGTGCCAGCAGCCCTTTAGGGGAGACCCAGTACTTC. This sequence encodes CASSPLGETQYF.

V and J are TRBV27 and TRBJ2-3, with TRBD2 as a possible D gene (6 bases). The CDR3 runs to 13 residues. Germline V gene data show CDR1 as MNHEY and CDR2 as SMNVEV (reference sequence). Trimming removed 6 bases from V and 5 bases from J, with 12 bases in between. CDR3 nucleotide sequence: TGTGCCAGCAGAGGAATGGGGGGAGATACGCAGTATTTT. Its translation: CASRGMGGDTQYF.